Shown below are 2 T cell receptor beta chains from a single sample sequenced in a study of T-cell memory formation after mild COVID-19 (dated by TCRdb to the early 2020s). The library was built by means of 5' RACE. The reads were generated on an Illumina NovaSeq 6000. TCRdb handled the public reads itself, with Q25 trimming in fastp and clone calling in MiXCR, and kept productive beta chains. Records with the same CDR3 protein are collapsed into one entry carrying the most frequent genes and DNA. This sample holds fewer than 700,000 distinct CDR3 sequences; roughly 20% were observed only once. The ten most abundant clones make up 7% to 9% of the sample. The sample consisted of PBMCs or a T cell subset sorted from them (not recorded which). Receptor source: an adult woman who had mild COVID-19 (a few samples of this study predate the infection). The sample titles of this study are shuffled in the database, so cell type and time point are left out; the donor was told from shared clones.

The rearrangement joins TRBV6-2 or TRBV6-3 to TRBJ2-5, with 7 bases identical to TRBD2. Germline loops: CDR1 MNHEY, CDR2 SVGEGT. The junction had 7 bases not matched to a gene; V was cut back by 4 bases and J by 8 bases. This CDR3 is 13 amino acids long. The CDR3: CASSSTGLTTQYF. CDR3 sequence (DNA): TGTGCCAGCAGTTCCACGGGACTAACAACCCAGTACTTC.

This chain uses TRBV7-9 with TRBJ2-7; 9 nucleotides match TRBD2. The length of the CDR3 is 23 residues. J was trimmed by 3 bases and V by 0 bases; bases with no gene match: 27. Germline CDR1 reads SEHNR; CDR2 reads FQNEAQ (reference sequence). Written as DNA, the CDR3 is TGTGCCAGCAGCTTAGCCCTCCCGAAGGTTGAAGGTCGAGCGGGAGGACCCCACTACGAGCAGTACTTC. This encodes CASSLALPKVEGRAGGPHYEQYF. Combining the CDR3 with reference TRBV7-9 and TRBJ2-7 gives the whole variable domain DTGVSQNPRHKITKRGQNVTFRCDPISEHNRLYWYRQTLGQGPEFLTYFQNEAQLEKSRLLSDRFSAERPKGSFSTLEIQRTEQGDSAMYLCASSLALPKVEGRAGGPHYEQYFGPGTRLTVT.